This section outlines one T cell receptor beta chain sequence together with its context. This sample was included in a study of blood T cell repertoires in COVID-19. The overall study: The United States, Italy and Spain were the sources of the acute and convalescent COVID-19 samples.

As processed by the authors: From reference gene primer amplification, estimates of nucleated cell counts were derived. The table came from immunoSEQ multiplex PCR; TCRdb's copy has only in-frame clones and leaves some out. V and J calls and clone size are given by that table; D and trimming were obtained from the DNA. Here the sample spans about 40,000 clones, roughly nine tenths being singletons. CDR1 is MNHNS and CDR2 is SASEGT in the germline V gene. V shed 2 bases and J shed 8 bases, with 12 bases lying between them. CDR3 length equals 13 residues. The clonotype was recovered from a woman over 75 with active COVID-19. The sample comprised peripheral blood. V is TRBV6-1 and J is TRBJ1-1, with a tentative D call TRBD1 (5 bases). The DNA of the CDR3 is TGTGCCAGCAGTGAACTTAGGGGCAGGGAAGCTTTCTTT. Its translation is CASSELRGREAFF.